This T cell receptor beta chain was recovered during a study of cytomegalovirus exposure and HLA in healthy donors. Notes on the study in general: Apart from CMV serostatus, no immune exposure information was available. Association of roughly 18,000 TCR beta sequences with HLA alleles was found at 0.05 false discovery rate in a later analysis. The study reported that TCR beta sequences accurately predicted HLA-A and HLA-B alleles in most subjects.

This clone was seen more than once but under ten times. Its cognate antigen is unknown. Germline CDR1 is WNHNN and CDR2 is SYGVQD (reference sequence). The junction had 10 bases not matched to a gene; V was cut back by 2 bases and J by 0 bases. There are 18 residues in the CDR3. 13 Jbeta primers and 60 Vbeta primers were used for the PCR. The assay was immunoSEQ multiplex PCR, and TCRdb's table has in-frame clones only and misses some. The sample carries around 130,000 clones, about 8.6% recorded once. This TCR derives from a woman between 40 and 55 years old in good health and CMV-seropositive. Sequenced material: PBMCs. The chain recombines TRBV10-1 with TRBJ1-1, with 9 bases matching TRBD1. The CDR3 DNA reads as TGCGCCAGCAGTGAGACCCCGGGACAGGGAGGCCTGAACACTGAAGCTTTCTTT. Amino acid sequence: CASSETPGQGGLNTEAFF.